These 3 T cell receptor beta chains were all obtained from the same sample, sequenced in a study of T-cell memory formation after mild COVID-19. TCRdb ran MiXCR on the 5' RACE reads and lists one entry per CDR3 protein. The sample lists about 200,000 distinct CDR3 sequences; about 9.2% were seen once. Specimen: PBMCs or a T cell subset sorted from them (not recorded which). The receptors originated from a man between 18 and 29 years old who had mild COVID-19 (a few samples of this study predate the infection). Cell type and time point are not known.

The V and J genes are TRBV29-1 and TRBJ2-1; 7 bases line up with TRBD1. The CDR3 has 13 amino acids. V lost 6 bases and J lost 1; bases outside the gene matches: 3. Germline V CDR1 and CDR2: SQVTM, ANQGSEA. This chain's CDR3 is CSVPGQSYNEQFF. CDR3 nucleotides: TGCAGCGTCCCGGGACAGTCCTACAATGAGCAGTTCTTC.

This clonotype appeared many times. The rearrangement links TRBV5-6 to TRBJ1-2; D not resolved. From germline, CDR1 is SGHDT and CDR2 YYEEEE. The CDR3 is 13 amino acids. Trimming took 4 bases from V and 5 from J, leaving 12 bases between them. The CDR3 region has the DNA TGTGCCAGCAGCCCATCGACTCTATATGGCTACACCTTC. This translates into CASSPSTLYGYTF.

V and J are TRBV4-3 and TRBJ2-3; D not certain. The CDR3 runs 14 residues. Germline CDR1 LGHNA, CDR2 YSLEER. Trimming removed 0 bases from V and 1 base from J, with 5 bases in between. The CDR3 DNA reads TGCGCCAGCAGCCAAGATATTGGCACAGATACGCAGTATTTT. This translates into CASSQDIGTDTQYF.